These 32 T cell receptor beta chains were sequenced from one sample in a study of Graves' ophthalmopathy and Graves' hyperthyroidism. Amplifying from RNA transcripts, the study obtained TCR beta CDR3 regions. First-round RT-PCR employed HTBI primers, with a second-round multiplex PCR after it. TCRdb reprocessed the multiplex PCR reads via MiXCR and lists one record per CDR3 protein. Of approximately 41,000 distinct CDR3 sequences in the sample, around 50% were seen once. Sequencing was carried out using peripheral blood. The receptors here all came from an adult man with Graves' ophthalmopathy.

The table lists this clonotype with many counts. The V gene is TRBV6-6, the J gene TRBJ2-1; perhaps D is TRBD1 or TRBD2 (5 bases each). From germline, CDR1 is MNHNY and CDR2 SVGAGI (reference sequence). This CDR3 spans 12 amino acids. Trimming removed 2 bases at V and 8 bases at J, with 7 bases between. The CDR3 protein is CASSYRGHEQFF. DNA of the CDR3: TGTGCCAGCAGTTACAGGGGACATGAGCAGTTCTTC.

V usage is TRBV7-9 and J usage is TRBJ1-5; 8 bases map to TRBD1. The germline V gene encodes CDR1 SEHNR and CDR2 FQNEAQ (reference sequence). The CDR3 extends over 17 amino acids. V gave up 1 base and J gave up 3 bases; unmatched junction bases: 8. The chain's CDR3 is CASSLVVQGDSNQPQHF. CDR3 DNA sequence: TGTGCCAGCAGCTTAGTCGTACAGGGGGACTCCAATCAGCCCCAGCATTTT.

There are many counts of this clonotype. The chain joins TRBV9 to TRBJ1-1, with TRBD1 as a possible D gene (6 bases). This CDR3 comprises 14 residues. Trimming removed 1 base from V and 5 bases from J, with 12 bases in between. Germline-derived CDR1 and CDR2 are SGDLS and YYNGEE. The DNA of the CDR3 is TGTGCCAGCAGCGTATTAGGGGGAGGTACTGAAGCTTTCTTT. Translation gives CASSVLGGGTEAFF. Variable domain in full (rest from reference TRBV9 and TRBJ1-1): DSGVTQTPKHLITATGQRVTLRCSPRSGDLSVYWYQQSLDQGLQFLIQYYNGEERAKGNILERFSAQQFPDLHSELNLSSLELGDSALYFCASSVLGGGTEAFFGQGTRLTVV.

The rearrangement joins TRBV19 to TRBJ2-3, with unresolved D. The CDR3 runs 12 residues. Trimming took off 3 bases at V and 6 bases at J, with 7 bases between the two ends. The germline gives CDR1 LNHDA, CDR2 SQIVND (reference sequence). This CDR3 reads CASSIGVDTQYF. The CDR3 DNA sequence: TGTGCCAGTAGTATCGGAGTGGATACGCAGTATTTT.

This clonotype was counted at least ten times. This chain links TRBV7-9 with TRBJ1-4, with a weak D call TRBD1 (5 bases). V was shortened by 1 base and J by 13 bases, with 13 bases between the two germline ends. Germline V lookup: CDR1 SEHNR, CDR2 FQNEAQ (reference sequence). The length of the CDR3 is 13 residues. The CDR3 sequence is CASSLGSGTALFF. Here the CDR3 DNA reads TGTGCCAGCAGCTTAGGTTCCGGGACGGCACTGTTTTTT.

Many counts were recorded for this clonotype. This chain links TRBV18 with TRBJ2-7, with D uncertain. CDR1 is KGHSH, CDR2 LQKENI, per germline. The CDR3 runs 11 residues. Trimming shortened V by 7 bases and J by 3 bases, and 7 bases separated the two germline ends. CDR3: CASYADYEQYF. CDR3 DNA sequence: TGTGCCAGCTATGCTGACTACGAGCAGTACTTC.

This chain uses TRBV20-1 with TRBJ2-3; 10 positions match TRBD2. V dropped 4 bases and J dropped 7; count of bases not matched to a gene: 5. The CDR3 is made up of 13 amino acids. The germline CDR1 and CDR2 sequences are DFQATT and SNEGSKA (reference sequence). CDR3 amino acids: CSATLAGANTQYF. The CDR3 nucleotides read TGCAGTGCTACCCTAGCGGGAGCTAATACGCAGTATTTT.

The CDR3 bases are TGCAGTGCCACGGACGCCCGGAGGTCCTACAATGAAGCTTTCTTT. It specifies CSATDARRSYNEAFF. This chain joins TRBV20-1 and TRBJ1-1, with no clear D. Germline-derived CDR1 and CDR2 are DFQATT and SNEGSKA (reference sequence). The CDR3 has 15 amino acids. Trimming stripped 6 bases from V and 7 bases from J, with 24 bases between.

The rearrangement joins TRBV6-2 or TRBV6-3 to TRBJ2-7; 8 bases agree with TRBD1. Trimming removed 4 bases from V and 6 bases from J; junction bases left unmatched: 8. The CDR3 runs to 14 residues. The germline CDR1 and CDR2 sequences are MNHEY and SVGEGT. CDR3 amino acids: CASSWSGQGGEQYF. Here the CDR3 DNA reads TGTGCCAGCAGTTGGTCCGGACAGGGAGGCGAGCAGTACTTC.

This clonotype was recorded many times. The chain employs TRBV18 and TRBJ1-5; D is perhaps TRBD1 (5 bases). Germline V gene lookup returns CDR1 KGHSH and CDR2 LQKENI. The CDR3 runs to 8 residues. The CDR3 bases are TGTCTTGGGGGGACCCAGCATTTT. This codes for CLGGTQHF. Full variable domain (rest looked up from reference TRBV18 and TRBJ1-5): NAGVMQNPRHLVRRRGQEARLRCSPMKGHSHVYWYRQLPEEGLKFMVYLQKENIIDESGMPKERFSAEFPKEGPSILRIQQVVRGDSAAYFCLGGTQHFGDGTRLSIL.

The chain employs TRBV24-1 and TRBJ1-4; a possible D gene is TRBD1 (6 bases). The V gene lost 12 bases and the J gene lost 7 bases, with 26 bases spanning the gap. Per germline, CDR1 KGHDR and CDR2 SFDVKD. This CDR3 has 16 residues. The CDR3 nucleotides read TGTGCCGCCAATTCGACAGGCGGGGGGTTTTGTGAAAAACTGTTTTTT. Translated: CAANSTGGGFCEKLFF.

The chain uses TRBV5-5 and TRBJ1-1; tentatively, D is TRBD1 (5 bases). Trimming stripped 7 bases from V and 1 base from J, with 8 bases between. The V gene's germline CDR1 is SGHKS and CDR2 YYEKEE (reference sequence). The CDR3 is made up of 12 amino acids. CDR3 region: CASSTANTEAFF. CDR3 sequence (DNA): TGTGCCAGCTCGACAGCGAACACTGAAGCTTTCTTT.

This clonotype has just one count. This chain uses TRBV10-3 with TRBJ2-7; the D is unclear. V lost 4 bases, J lost 7 bases, and 14 bases lay in between. CDR3 length: 13 amino acids. Germline CDR1 ENHRY, CDR2 SYGVKD. The CDR3 nucleotides read TGTGCCATCAGTGGGGATGGGATGCGGGAGCAGTACTTC. Its protein product is CAISGDGMREQYF.

This clonotype was observed at least ten times. The genes are TRBV28 and TRBJ2-4; D is perhaps TRBD2 (6 bases). Germline V gene lookup returns CDR1 MDHEN and CDR2 SYDVKM. The V end lost 6 bases, the J end lost 6 bases, and 9 bases lay between the germline ends. This CDR3 contains 12 residues. The CDR3 is CASSAGLNIQYF. The CDR3 region has the DNA TGTGCCAGCAGCGCGGGGCTAAACATTCAGTACTTC.

V gene TRBV2 combines with J gene TRBJ2-7; 12 bases fit TRBD2. The CDR3 has 14 residues. Germline loops: CDR1 SNHLY, CDR2 FYNNEI. After removal of 6 bases from V and 3 bases from J, the junction contained 3 bases not matched to a gene. The CDR3 coding sequence is TGTGCCAGCAGGGAGACTAGCGGGAGCTACGAGCAGTACTTC. Its protein product is CASRETSGSYEQYF. The variable domain in full, completed from reference TRBV2 and TRBJ2-7, reads EPEVTQTPSHQVTQMGQEVILRCVPISNHLYFYWYRQILGQKVEFLVSFYNNEISEKSEIFDDQFSVERPDGSNFTLKIRSTKLEDSAMYFCASRETSGSYEQYFGPGTRLTVT.

This clonotype was detected many times. The gene calls are TRBV6-5 and TRBJ2-5; 11 bases match TRBD2. J lost 0 bases, V lost 2 bases, and 5 bases had no gene match. Germline CDR1 MNHEY, CDR2 SVGAGI. This CDR3 has 17 residues. The CDR3 here is CASSYPTSGGYQETQYF. In DNA form, the CDR3 reads TGTGCCAGCAGTTACCCTACTAGCGGGGGCTACCAAGAGACCCAGTACTTC.

This clonotype was observed a handful of times. J is TRBJ2-2 and V is TRBV3-1, with 8 bases fitting TRBD2. The junction had 6 bases not matched to a gene; V was cut back by 6 bases and J by 0 bases. The CDR3 is made up of 16 amino acids. Germline V lookup: CDR1 LGHDT, CDR2 YNNKEL (reference sequence). The CDR3, as DNA: TGTGCCAGCAGTTACCCGACTAGCGCGAACACCGGGGAGCTGTTTTTT. As protein: CASSYPTSANTGELFF.

The J gene is TRBJ2-2, the V gene TRBV19, with unresolved D. Trimming cost V 6 bases and J 8 bases, with 7 bases left between them. Per the germline V gene, CDR1 is LNHDA and CDR2 is SQIVND (reference sequence). The CDR3 is 11 amino acids. CDR3 coding DNA: TGTGCCAGTAGACAACCAGGGGAGCTGTTTTTT. Translation gives CASRQPGELFF.

The genes are TRBV9 and TRBJ2-5, with 13 bases identical to TRBD2. The CDR3 contains 16 residues. Germline V gene lookup returns CDR1 SGDLS and CDR2 YYNGEE. V gave up 0 bases and J gave up 5 bases; unmatched junction bases: 4. The CDR3 region is CASSVGGLAGAETQYF. CDR3 bases: TGTGCCAGCAGCGTAGGAGGACTAGCGGGGGCCGAGACCCAGTACTTC.

This clonotype came up many times. V usage is TRBV20-1 and J usage is TRBJ1-2; a possible D gene is TRBD1 (6 bases). Between the trimmed V and J ends, which lost 2 bases and 0 bases, there was a span of 13 bases. The CDR3 length is 15 residues. The germline V gene has CDR1 DFQATT and CDR2 SNEGSKA (reference sequence). Here the CDR3 DNA reads TGCAGTGCTAGACCGACGGGGGGGCCTAACTATGGCTACACCTTC. It codes for CSARPTGGPNYGYTF.

The chain has TRBV5-1 and TRBJ2-2, with a possible D match to TRBD2 (6 bases). With 1 base removed from V and 1 base from J, the gap between germline ends came to 29 bases. Looked up from germline, CDR1 is SGHRS and CDR2 is YFSETQ. This CDR3 contains 22 residues. For the CDR3, the DNA is TGCGCCAGCAGCTTGCAAGAGGACCATTACCGCCTGGCGGGACTGAACACCGGGGAGCTGTTTTTT. Encoded protein: CASSLQEDHYRLAGLNTGELFF.

The chain links TRBV5-6 to TRBJ1-1, with TRBD1 as a possible D gene (5 bases). Trimming removed 1 base from V and 0 bases from J, with 7 bases in between. Germline CDR1 is SGHDT and CDR2 is YYEEEE. The CDR3 is 14 residues long. CDR3 protein: CASSLLQVNTEAFF. The CDR3 DNA follows: TGTGCCAGCAGCTTGCTACAGGTGAACACTGAAGCTTTCTTT.

This chain links TRBV15 with TRBJ2-7; TRBD2 might be the D (6 bases). CDR1 is LNHNV and CDR2 is YYDKDF in the germline V gene (reference sequence). Between the trimmed V and J ends, which lost 0 bases and 3 bases, there was a span of 21 bases. The CDR3 is made up of 18 amino acids. CDR3 residues: CATSRDAMVAELYYEQYF. CDR3 sequence (DNA): TGTGCCACCAGCAGAGATGCCATGGTAGCGGAATTATACTACGAGCAGTACTTC.

This clonotype has at least ten counts. The V and J genes are TRBV12-3 or TRBV12-4 and TRBJ2-1; weak D call: TRBD2 (6 bases). V was clipped by 4 bases and J by 9 bases, with 7 bases between them. CDR3 length equals 11 residues. In DNA, the CDR3 is TGTGCCAGCAGTTGGGGAGGTGAGCAGTTCTTC. This translates into CASSWGGEQFF.

This clonotype was picked up many times. The rearrangement uses TRBV6-5 and TRBJ2-2, with 8 bases that match TRBD1. This CDR3 is 17 amino acids long. Germline values: CDR1 MNHEY, CDR2 SVGAGI. V shed 2 bases and J 2 bases; nucleotides not matched to a gene: 7. The chain's CDR3 is CASSYPRQGPNTGELFF. The CDR3, as DNA: TGTGCCAGCAGTTACCCTCGACAGGGGCCAAACACCGGGGAGCTGTTTTTT.

The chain combines TRBV30 with TRBJ2-2; D is perhaps TRBD1 (5 bases). V dropped 3 bases and J dropped 1 base, with 12 bases sitting between them. There are 15 residues in the CDR3. Germline lookup yields CDR1 GTSNPN and CDR2 SVGIG (reference sequence). The CDR3 loop is CAWRTSDRNTGELFF. As DNA, the CDR3 is TGTGCCTGGAGAACCTCCGACAGGAACACCGGGGAGCTGTTTTTT. Variable domain in full (rest from reference TRBV30 and TRBJ2-2): SQTIHQWPATLVQPVGSPLSLECTVEGTSNPNLYWYRQAAGRGLQLLFYSVGIGQISSEVPQNLSASRPQDRQFILSSKKLLLSDSGFYLCAWRTSDRNTGELFFGEGSRLTVL.

The chain joins TRBV19 to TRBJ2-2; 8 nucleotides match TRBD1. The CDR3 is 15 residues long. The J segment lost 4 bases and the V segment lost 7 bases, leaving 8 bases of the junction unmatched. CDR1 and CDR2 (germline): LNHDA, SQIVND (reference sequence). The CDR3 nucleotides read TGTGCCAGTACCCCCCCCAGGGGGCGCACCGGGGAGCTGTTTTTT. Its protein product is CASTPPRGRTGELFF.

This clonotype was seen repeatedly, ten times or more. The chain is built from TRBV6-1 and TRBJ1-6; no clear D gene. The CDR3 consists of 14 residues. Trimming left V 3 bases short and J 9 bases short, with 12 bases between. The germline CDR1 and CDR2 sequences are MNHNS and SASEGT. The CDR3: CASSEDSEGSPLHF. For the CDR3, the DNA is TGTGCCAGCAGTGAGGATTCGGAGGGTTCACCCCTCCACTTT.

Here the CDR3 DNA reads TGTGCCAGCAGCTCCCGGACTAGCGGGGATACGCAGTATTTT. Its translation: CASSSRTSGDTQYF. The rearrangement links TRBV11-3 to TRBJ2-3, with 11 bases lining up with TRBD2. V shed 4 bases and J 6 bases; nucleotides not matched to a gene: 3. The CDR3 has 14 residues. CDR1 SGHNT and CDR2 YENEEA come from the germline V gene.

This clonotype occurred many times. The genes are TRBV12-3 or TRBV12-4 and TRBJ2-7; 10 bases map to TRBD2. This CDR3 is 13 amino acids long. Germline trimming cut 5 bases from V and 12 bases from J; bases unmatched to any gene: 10. CDR3 bases: TGTGCCAGCAGTAGCGGGAGGGCCCCTTCTCCGTACTTC. The encoded protein is CASSSGRAPSPYF.

This clonotype was counted many times. V gene TRBV7-2 combines with J gene TRBJ2-3; 14 positions match TRBD2. Germline values: CDR1 SGHTA, CDR2 FQGNSA. With 6 bases clipped from V and 6 bases from J, the junction kept 11 bases outside the gene matches. This CDR3 has 17 residues. The CDR3 region is CASSPRLAGGGRDTQYF. CDR3 nucleotides: TGTGCCAGCAGTCCGCGACTAGCGGGGGGGGGGCGGGATACGCAGTATTTT.

V is TRBV7-2 and J is TRBJ1-5, with a tentative D call TRBD1 (5 bases). CDR1 and CDR2 from the germline V gene are SGHTA and FQGNSA. The CDR3 is made up of 13 amino acids. V gave up 3 bases and J gave up 8 bases, with 11 bases separating them. CDR3 loop: CASSFRPGEPQHF. CDR3 in DNA: TGTGCCAGCAGCTTTAGGCCGGGGGAGCCCCAGCATTTT.